Listed below are T cell receptor beta chains from one sample, sequenced in a study of a mutant IDH1 vaccine in newly diagnosed glioma. No antigen is known for these receptors. Data came from immunoSEQ multiplex PCR; TCRdb stores just in-frame clones and leaves some out. The sample yields about 25,000 clones, over 75% seen once. Sample: PBMCs, taken from a glioma patient whose treatment included an IDH1 peptide vaccine. The receptors were sampled from a woman between 18 and 29 years old with glioma. CDR3s include the opening cysteine and the closing phenylalanine or tryptophan. The order of the fields is clone size, D gene, V gene, J gene, CDR3 protein, CDR3 DNA. A D gene is named only where the DNA matches it firmly. Clone size is not always given. Where it is, it says once, few, many or a class for expanded clones.

clone_size: few; d_call: .; v_call: TRBV7-9; j_call: TRBJ1-1; cdr3_aa: CASSRALVVNTEAFF; cdr3_nt: TGTGCCAGCAGCCGGGCCCTAGTGGTGAACACTGAAGCTTTCTTT
clone_size: once; d_call: .; v_call: TRBV4-3; j_call: TRBJ2-2; cdr3_aa: CASSLRPTATNTGELFF; cdr3_nt: TGCGCCAGCAGCCTTCGACCGACAGCTACGAACACCGGGGAGCTGTTTTTT
clone_size: .; d_call: TRBD1; v_call: TRBV6-5; j_call: TRBJ1-5; cdr3_aa: CASSWTGVLQPQHF; cdr3_nt: TGTGCCAGCAGTTGGACAGGGGTGCTCCAGCCCCAGCATTTT
clone_size: medium-sized; d_call: .; v_call: TRBV28; j_call: TRBJ1-5; cdr3_aa: CASSLEGYNNQPQHF; cdr3_nt: TGTGCCAGCAGTTTGGAGGGGTATAACAATCAGCCCCAGCATTTT
clone_size: few; d_call: .; v_call: TRBV29-1; j_call: TRBJ1-2; cdr3_aa: CSVEDDSYGYTF; cdr3_nt: TGCAGCGTTGAAGATGACAGTTATGGCTACACCTTC
clone_size: once; d_call: TRBD1; v_call: TRBV29-1; j_call: TRBJ1-2; cdr3_aa: CSVERGPGGYTF; cdr3_nt: TGCAGCGTTGAAAGGGGGCCCGGTGGCTACACCTTC
clone_size: .; d_call: .; v_call: TRBV11-2; j_call: TRBJ2-7; cdr3_aa: CASSLDWHGAGGQYF; cdr3_nt: TGTGCCAGCAGCTTAGATTGGCACGGAGCGGGTGGGCAGTACTTC
clone_size: .; d_call: TRBD2; v_call: TRBV7-2; j_call: TRBJ2-3; cdr3_aa: CASSLVLAGASNTQYF; cdr3_nt: TGTGCCAGCAGCTTAGTTCTAGCGGGAGCAAGTAATACGCAGTATTTT
clone_size: .; d_call: TRBD2; v_call: TRBV30; j_call: TRBJ2-1; cdr3_aa: CAWSVRPESGSSYNEQFF; cdr3_nt: TGTGCCTGGAGTGTACGGCCGGAAAGCGGGAGCTCCTACAATGAGCAGTTCTTC
clone_size: .; d_call: .; v_call: TRBV6-5; j_call: TRBJ1-5; cdr3_aa: CASRNSDGPQHF; cdr3_nt: TGTGCCAGCAGGAACTCCGACGGGCCCCAGCATTTT
clone_size: .; d_call: .; v_call: TRBV20-1; j_call: TRBJ1-1; cdr3_aa: CSARTDEAFF; cdr3_nt: TGCAGTGCGAGGACAGACGAAGCTTTCTTT
clone_size: .; d_call: .; v_call: TRBV5-1; j_call: TRBJ1-2; cdr3_aa: CASSLYSPNYGYTF; cdr3_nt: TGCGCCAGCAGCTTGTACAGCCCTAACTATGGCTACACCTTC
clone_size: .; d_call: .; v_call: TRBV5-6; j_call: TRBJ1-2; cdr3_aa: CASSLGPTGGGGYTF; cdr3_nt: TGTGCCAGCAGCTTGGGTCCGACAGGAGGGGGTGGCTACACCTTC
clone_size: .; d_call: .; v_call: TRBV11-3; j_call: TRBJ1-5; cdr3_aa: CASSDGPQPQHF; cdr3_nt: TGTGCCAGCAGCGACGGACCCCAGCCCCAGCATTTT
clone_size: .; d_call: TRBD2; v_call: TRBV19; j_call: TRBJ2-5; cdr3_aa: CASSPGLAGETQYF; cdr3_nt: TGTGCCAGTAGTCCGGGACTAGCAGGAGAGACCCAGTACTTC
clone_size: .; d_call: TRBD1; v_call: TRBV5-1; j_call: TRBJ2-2; cdr3_aa: CASRPTGSDTGELFF; cdr3_nt: TGCGCCAGCAGACCGACAGGGAGCGACACCGGGGAGCTGTTTTTT
clone_size: .; d_call: .; v_call: TRBV4-1; j_call: TRBJ2-7; cdr3_aa: CASSHMPPSSYEQYF; cdr3_nt: TGCGCCAGCAGCCATATGCCGCCGAGCTCCTACGAGCAGTACTTC
clone_size: .; d_call: .; v_call: TRBV18; j_call: TRBJ2-5; cdr3_aa: CASLQEETQYF; cdr3_nt: TGTGCCAGCTTGCAAGAGGAAACCCAGTACTTC
clone_size: .; d_call: .; v_call: TRBV2; j_call: TRBJ2-3; cdr3_aa: CASSVGAVSDF; cdr3_nt: TGTGCCAGCAGTGTGGGAGCGGTATCGGATTTT
clone_size: .; d_call: TRBD1; v_call: TRBV2; j_call: TRBJ1-5; cdr3_aa: CASNNGQGAYQPQHF; cdr3_nt: TGTGCCAGCAACAACGGACAGGGGGCCTATCAGCCCCAGCATTTT
clone_size: .; d_call: .; v_call: TRBV15; j_call: TRBJ1-5; cdr3_aa: CATSSKPQANSNQPQHF; cdr3_nt: TGTGCCACCAGCAGTAAACCCCAGGCAAATAGCAATCAGCCCCAGCATTTT
clone_size: few; d_call: .; v_call: TRBV19; j_call: TRBJ1-2; cdr3_aa: CASSMNTGTRAGYTF; cdr3_nt: TGTGCCAGTAGTATGAATACAGGAACTAGGGCTGGCTACACCTTC
clone_size: few; d_call: .; v_call: TRBV18; j_call: TRBJ2-3; cdr3_aa: CASSPTGPSGDTQYF; cdr3_nt: TGTGCCAGCTCACCAACAGGCCCCAGCGGTGATACGCAGTATTTT
clone_size: few; d_call: .; v_call: TRBV29-1; j_call: TRBJ1-1; cdr3_aa: CSVRRTDTEAFF; cdr3_nt: TGCAGCGTCCGCCGGACGGACACTGAAGCTTTCTTT
clone_size: .; d_call: TRBD2; v_call: TRBV30; j_call: TRBJ2-3; cdr3_aa: CAWTSGGPSTDTQYF; cdr3_nt: TGTGCCTGGACTAGCGGGGGTCCTAGCACAGATACGCAGTATTTT
clone_size: few; d_call: .; v_call: TRBV5-4; j_call: TRBJ1-1; cdr3_aa: CASSLAPNTEAFF; cdr3_nt: TGTGCCAGCAGCTTGGCACCTAACACTGAAGCTTTCTTT
clone_size: few; d_call: TRBD1; v_call: TRBV7-9; j_call: TRBJ1-1; cdr3_aa: CASSLVGDRGTTEAFF; cdr3_nt: TGTGCCAGCAGCTTAGTGGGGGACAGGGGTACCACTGAAGCTTTCTTT
clone_size: .; d_call: TRBD1; v_call: TRBV19; j_call: TRBJ1-5; cdr3_aa: CASSSRQGAGGQPQHF; cdr3_nt: TGTGCCAGTAGCTCTCGACAGGGGGCAGGGGGACAGCCCCAGCATTTT
clone_size: .; d_call: .; v_call: TRBV5-6; j_call: TRBJ1-1; cdr3_aa: CASRRGAGSPSEAFF; cdr3_nt: TGTGCCAGCAGGAGGGGGGCAGGGTCACCGTCTGAAGCTTTCTTT
clone_size: .; d_call: TRBD1; v_call: TRBV29-1; j_call: TRBJ1-2; cdr3_aa: CSVLGQDDGYTF; cdr3_nt: TGCAGCGTCCTCGGACAGGACGATGGCTACACCTTC
clone_size: .; d_call: .; v_call: TRBV6-5; j_call: TRBJ1-5; cdr3_aa: CASSYSAGNQPQHF; cdr3_nt: TGTGCCAGCAGTTACTCGGCAGGGAATCAGCCCCAGCATTTT
clone_size: few; d_call: TRBD1; v_call: TRBV2; j_call: TRBJ1-4; cdr3_aa: CATRGTGNGKLFF; cdr3_nt: TGTGCCACGAGGGGGACAGGGAACGGAAAACTGTTTTTT
clone_size: .; d_call: TRBD1; v_call: TRBV10-1; j_call: TRBJ2-2; cdr3_aa: CASSESDRAPNTGELFF; cdr3_nt: TGCGCCAGCAGTGAGTCAGACAGGGCGCCGAACACCGGGGAGCTGTTTTTT
clone_size: .; d_call: .; v_call: TRBV6-5; j_call: TRBJ1-5; cdr3_aa: CASSYLANQPQHF; cdr3_nt: TGTGCCAGCAGTTACCTAGCTAATCAGCCCCAGCATTTT
clone_size: .; d_call: .; v_call: TRBV6-5; j_call: TRBJ1-1; cdr3_aa: CASSRREGNTEAFF; cdr3_nt: TGTGCCAGCAGCCGGAGGGAGGGGAACACTGAAGCTTTCTTT
clone_size: few; d_call: .; v_call: TRBV4-3; j_call: TRBJ2-7; cdr3_aa: CASSQAFVGSGYEQYF; cdr3_nt: TGCGCCAGCAGCCAAGCCTTTGTGGGTAGCGGATACGAGCAGTACTTC
clone_size: medium-sized; d_call: TRBD1; v_call: TRBV7-2; j_call: TRBJ1-1; cdr3_aa: CASSFFLPPDRGKAFF; cdr3_nt: TGTGCCAGCAGCTTTTTTCTCCCGCCCGACAGGGGGAAAGCTTTCTTT
clone_size: .; d_call: .; v_call: TRBV18; j_call: TRBJ1-4; cdr3_aa: CASSPQGTTNEKLFF; cdr3_nt: TGTGCCAGCTCACCACAAGGGACAACTAATGAAAAACTGTTTTTT
clone_size: .; d_call: .; v_call: TRBV6-5; j_call: TRBJ2-7; cdr3_aa: CASSYAGVGSEQYF; cdr3_nt: TGTGCCAGCAGTTACGCCGGGGTGGGGTCCGAGCAGTACTTC
clone_size: .; d_call: TRBD1; v_call: TRBV10-3; j_call: TRBJ2-7; cdr3_aa: CAISVDRVNEQYF; cdr3_nt: TGTGCCATCAGTGTCGACAGGGTGAACGAGCAGTACTTC
clone_size: .; d_call: .; v_call: TRBV4-3; j_call: TRBJ2-5; cdr3_aa: CASSQDYSKTQYF; cdr3_nt: TGCGCCAGCAGCCAAGATTACTCAAAGACCCAGTACTTC
clone_size: .; d_call: .; v_call: TRBV5-6; j_call: TRBJ1-2; cdr3_aa: CASSRGLDYGYTF; cdr3_nt: TGTGCCAGCAGTCGCGGACTGGACTATGGCTACACCTTC
clone_size: .; d_call: TRBD1; v_call: TRBV4-1; j_call: TRBJ1-2; cdr3_aa: CASSQSPAGGNYGYTF; cdr3_nt: TGCGCCAGCAGCCAATCCCCGGCAGGGGGCAACTATGGCTACACCTTC
clone_size: .; d_call: .; v_call: TRBV6-5; j_call: TRBJ1-1; cdr3_aa: CASSSGQATEAFF; cdr3_nt: TGTGCCAGCAGTTCGGGGCAAGCCACTGAAGCTTTCTTT
clone_size: .; d_call: TRBD2; v_call: TRBV7-2; j_call: TRBJ2-3; cdr3_aa: CASSSPGLAASDTQYF; cdr3_nt: TGTGCCAGCAGCTCACCGGGACTAGCGGCGTCGGATACGCAGTATTTT
clone_size: .; d_call: TRBD2; v_call: TRBV6-5; j_call: TRBJ2-7; cdr3_aa: CASSWGLAGVAGEQYF; cdr3_nt: TGTGCCAGCAGTTGGGGACTAGCGGGGGTGGCTGGCGAGCAGTACTTC
clone_size: .; d_call: .; v_call: TRBV6-1; j_call: TRBJ1-2; cdr3_aa: CASSEFGPSNTYGYTF; cdr3_nt: TGTGCCAGCAGTGAATTCGGCCCCTCCAACACCTATGGCTACACCTTC
clone_size: .; d_call: TRBD1; v_call: TRBV7-9; j_call: TRBJ1-4; cdr3_aa: CASSAGQGSEKLFF; cdr3_nt: TGTGCCAGCAGCGCGGGACAGGGCTCTGAAAAACTGTTTTTT
clone_size: .; d_call: TRBD1; v_call: TRBV19; j_call: TRBJ2-7; cdr3_aa: CASSVDRGVYEQYF; cdr3_nt: TGTGCCAGTAGTGTGGACAGGGGTGTCTACGAGCAGTACTTC